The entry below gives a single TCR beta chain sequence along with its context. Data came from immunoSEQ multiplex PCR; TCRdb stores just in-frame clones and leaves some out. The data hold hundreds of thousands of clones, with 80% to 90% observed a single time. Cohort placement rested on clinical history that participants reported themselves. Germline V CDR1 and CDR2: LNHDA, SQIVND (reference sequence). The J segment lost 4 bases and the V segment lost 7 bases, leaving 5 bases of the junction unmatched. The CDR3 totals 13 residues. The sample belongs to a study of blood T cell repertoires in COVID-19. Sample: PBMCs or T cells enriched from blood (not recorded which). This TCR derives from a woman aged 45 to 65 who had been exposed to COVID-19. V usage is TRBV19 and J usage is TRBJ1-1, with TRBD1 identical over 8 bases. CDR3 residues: CASNLQGVTEAFF. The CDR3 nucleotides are TGTGCCAGTAATTTACAGGGGGTCACTGAAGCTTTCTTT.